This T cell receptor beta chain was observed in a study of cytomegalovirus exposure and HLA in healthy donors. Amplification used 60 Vbeta primers and 13 Jbeta primers. In the original analysis: The count from a later analysis was roughly 80 million unique TCR beta chains, approximately 9.9 million of them shared. The table came from immunoSEQ multiplex PCR; TCRdb's copy has only in-frame clones and leaves some out. The V and J calls and clone size were taken over from that table, and D and trimming were inferred from the DNA. The sample contains 60,000 to 75,000 clones, 85% of which appear only once. Trimming took 2 bases from V and 8 from J, leaving 16 bases between them. The germline V gene encodes CDR1 MNHNS and CDR2 SASEGT. This CDR3 contains 16 residues. Findings and caveats of the study: The study flagged about 160 TCR beta chains as cytomegalovirus-associated. An Asian-associated ancestry cluster reportedly showed fewer N-insertions than the approximately 600-donor mean in a later analysis. Certain indistinguishable V segments, among them TRBV6-2 and TRBV6-3, were excluded.

Comment on this clone: Its antigen is undetermined.

The sequenced sample was PBMCs. The chain carries TRBV6-1 and TRBJ2-6; D may be TRBD2 (5 bases). The receptor was derived from a female donor in good health and CMV-seronegative. The CDR3 region is CASSELGAQETNVLTF. DNA for the CDR3: TGTGCCAGCAGTGAACTGGGAGCCCAAGAGACCAACGTCCTGACTTTC.